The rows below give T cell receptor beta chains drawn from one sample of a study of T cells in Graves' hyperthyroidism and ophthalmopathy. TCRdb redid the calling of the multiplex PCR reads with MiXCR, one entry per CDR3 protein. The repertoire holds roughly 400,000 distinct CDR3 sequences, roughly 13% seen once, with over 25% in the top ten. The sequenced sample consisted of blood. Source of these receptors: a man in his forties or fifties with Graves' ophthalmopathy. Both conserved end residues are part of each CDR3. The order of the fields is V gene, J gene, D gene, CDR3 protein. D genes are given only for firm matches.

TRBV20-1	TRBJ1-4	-	CSAKTAGSGNEKLFF
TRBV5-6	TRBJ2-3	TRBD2	CASSSPGLGADTQYF
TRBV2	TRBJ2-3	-	CASRGTSMAQYF
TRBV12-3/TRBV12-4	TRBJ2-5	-	CASTPVGETQYF
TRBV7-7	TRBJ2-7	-	CASSLALDYEQYF
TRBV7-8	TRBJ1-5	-	CASSLVAGLGQPQHF
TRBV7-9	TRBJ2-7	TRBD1	CASSQGQDLYEQYF
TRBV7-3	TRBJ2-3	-	CASSLIRTSTDTQYF
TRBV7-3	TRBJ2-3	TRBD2	CASSPSLGASGRDTQYF
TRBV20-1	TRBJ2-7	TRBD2	CSARQLAGTNYEQYF
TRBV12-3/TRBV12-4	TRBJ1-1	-	CASSLGVIVAEAFF
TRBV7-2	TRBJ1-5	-	CASSLDGPQPQHF
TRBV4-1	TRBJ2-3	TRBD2	CASSQRMASGASTDTQYF
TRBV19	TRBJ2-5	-	CASSRIAAYQETQYF
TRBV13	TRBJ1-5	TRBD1	CASSPGQGRNQPQHF
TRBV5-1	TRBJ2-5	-	CASSLLTEETQYF
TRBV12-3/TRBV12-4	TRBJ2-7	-	CASRWAHSYEQYF
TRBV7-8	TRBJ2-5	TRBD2	CASSPEPGLAGVEQETQYF
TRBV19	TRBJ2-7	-	CASSIEGNEQYF
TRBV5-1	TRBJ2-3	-	CASTRNSEGDTQYF
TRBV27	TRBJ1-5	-	CASSLYSGTEVQPQHF
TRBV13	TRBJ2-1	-	CASSFTANEQFF
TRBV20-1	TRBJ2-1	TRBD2	CSARDTSGKIYNEQFF
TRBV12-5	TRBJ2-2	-	CASGPLGSGELFF
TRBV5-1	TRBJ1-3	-	CASSLVPFPGNGNTIYF
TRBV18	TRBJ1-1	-	CASSPTRAGEAFF
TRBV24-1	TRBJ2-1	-	CAPRTDYLGEQFF
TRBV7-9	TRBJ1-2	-	CASSSGAEFYGYTF
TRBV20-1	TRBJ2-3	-	CSARGGLSTDTQYF
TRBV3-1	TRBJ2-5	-	CASVYSGSGETQYF
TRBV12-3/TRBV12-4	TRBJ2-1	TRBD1	CASSAAQGVYNEQFF
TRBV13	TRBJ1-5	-	CASSGRVGNQPQHF
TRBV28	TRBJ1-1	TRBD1	CAGQGANTEAFF
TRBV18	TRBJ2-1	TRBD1	CASSPPGQGNDEQFF
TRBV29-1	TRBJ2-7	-	CSVEVGSVEQYF
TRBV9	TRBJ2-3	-	CASSVAVLPADTQYF
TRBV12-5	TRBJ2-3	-	CASGLRQGITDTQYF
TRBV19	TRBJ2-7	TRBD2	CASSTTSSGSLYEEYF
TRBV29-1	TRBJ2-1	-	CSGARRGGAYNEQFF
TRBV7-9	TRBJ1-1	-	CASSLAPGTPTTEAFF